The 27 T cell receptor beta chains below all came from one sample that was sequenced in a study of T cell responses to AZD1222 COVID-19 vaccine. Assay: immunoSEQ multiplex PCR; the TCRdb copy retains only in-frame clones and omits some. The sample consists of 150,000 or so clones, 90% of them appearing once. Sequencing used peripheral blood, obtained 28 days after the second AZD1222 dose. These TCRs come from an adult who received the AZD1222 COVID-19 vaccine.

The V and J genes are TRBV6-5 and TRBJ1-3; D is undetermined. V shed 5 bases and J shed 3 bases, with 5 bases lying between them. The CDR3 covers 12 residues. Germline values: CDR1 MNHEY, CDR2 SVGAGI. CDR3 DNA sequence: TGTGCCAGCAGTCCCAGTGGAAACACCATATATTTT. Its protein product is CASSPSGNTIYF.

This rearrangement joins TRBV24-1 to TRBJ2-2; no reliable D call. V gave up 3 bases and J gave up 2 bases, with 6 bases separating them. The length of the CDR3 is 14 residues. Germline values: CDR1 KGHDR, CDR2 SFDVKD. The CDR3 is CATSDAENTGELFF. The CDR3 DNA is TGTGCCACCAGTGATGCGGAAAACACCGGGGAGCTGTTTTTT.

CDR3 residues: CASVGLSVQETQYF. The DNA of the CDR3 is TGTGCCAGCGTAGGACTGTCAGTTCAAGAGACCCAGTACTTC. This sequence joins TRBV2 and TRBJ2-5; D perhaps matches TRBD2 (5 bases). The CDR3 extends over 14 amino acids. Germline lookup yields CDR1 SNHLY and CDR2 FYNNEI. V was cut by 8 bases and J by 2 bases, with 15 bases left in between.

The chain recombines TRBV7-9 with TRBJ1-6; D perhaps matches TRBD1 (5 bases). There are 13 residues in the CDR3. CDR1 is SEHNR, CDR2 FQNEAQ, per germline (reference sequence). Trimming stripped 1 base from V and 9 bases from J, with 7 bases between. CDR3 sequence: CASSLVQGSPLHF. Written as DNA, the CDR3 is TGTGCCAGCAGCTTAGTTCAGGGTTCACCCCTCCACTTT.

This chain links TRBV5-6 with TRBJ2-7; the match to TRBD1 covers 8 bases. The CDR3 contains 16 residues. The trim removed 1 base at V and 2 bases at J, leaving 8 bases unmatched. In germline, CDR1 is SGHDT, CDR2 YYEEEE. CDR3 DNA sequence: TGTGCCAGCAGCTTGAGGCGCGCAGGGGGCACCTACGAGCAGTACTTC. This codes for CASSLRRAGGTYEQYF.

The rearrangement joins TRBV19 to TRBJ2-7, with 13 bases lining up with TRBD2. Trimming removed 6 bases from V and 2 bases from J; junction bases left unmatched: 4. The germline V gene has CDR1 LNHDA and CDR2 SQIVND (reference sequence). CDR3 size: 15 residues. The CDR3 coding sequence is TGTGCCAGTAGCAGACTAGCGGGGGGAACCTACGAGCAGTACTTC. It translates to CASSRLAGGTYEQYF. Looking up the rest from reference TRBV19 and TRBJ2-7 gives the full variable domain: DGGITQSPKYLFRKEGQNVTLSCEQNLNHDAMYWYRQDPGQGLRLIYYSQIVNDFQKGDIAEGYSVSREKKESFPLTVTSAQKNPTAFYLCASSRLAGGTYEQYFGPGTRLTVT.

The rearrangement joins TRBV18 to TRBJ2-2; 10 bases are shared with TRBD1. V was clipped by 5 bases and J by 5 bases; unmatched bases: 8. Germline-derived CDR1 and CDR2 are KGHSH and LQKENI. The CDR3 is made up of 16 amino acids. CDR3 nucleotides: TGTGCCAGCTCAACCCGGACAGGGGGAAGGACCGGGGAGCTGTTTTTT. It encodes CASSTRTGGRTGELFF.

This sequence joins TRBV3-1 (or the pseudogene TRBV3-2) and TRBJ1-4; TRBD1 aligns across 9 bases. In germline, CDR1 is LGHDT, CDR2 YNNKEL (reference sequence). J was trimmed by 5 bases and V by 3 bases; bases with no gene match: 10. The CDR3 runs to 17 residues. The CDR3 loop is CASSHWVGQGQNEKLFF. DNA of the CDR3: TGTGCCAGCAGCCACTGGGTGGGACAGGGCCAAAATGAAAAACTGTTTTTT.

This chain joins TRBV25-1 and TRBJ2-1, with D maybe TRBD1 (6 bases). With 3 bases removed from V and 1 base from J, the gap between germline ends came to 16 bases. The CDR3 runs to 17 residues. Germline CDR1 is MGHDK and CDR2 is SYGVNS. CDR3 sequence reads: CASSDLGQSRSYNEQFF. The CDR3 nucleotides are TGTGCCAGCAGTGATCTTGGACAGTCTCGTTCCTACAATGAGCAGTTCTTC.

The chain has TRBV30 and TRBJ1-2; D uncertain. The V and J ends lost 2 bases and 4 bases respectively, with 8 bases between them. The CDR3 runs to 12 residues. Germline CDR1 GTSNPN, CDR2 SVGIG (reference sequence). The CDR3 coding sequence is TGTGCCTGGAGTTTAAGCTCCTATGGCTACACCTTC. This gives the protein CAWSLSSYGYTF.

The V gene is TRBV4-2, the J gene TRBJ2-1, with 12 bases lining up with TRBD2. The CDR3 has 15 residues. V was pared by 0 bases and J by 7 bases, with 1 base of the junction left unmatched. Germline CDR1 reads LGHNA; CDR2 reads YNFKEQ. The CDR3 coding sequence is TGTGCCAGCAGCCAAGATCTAGCGGGAGGGAATGAGCAGTTCTTC. This gives the protein CASSQDLAGGNEQFF.

The chain employs TRBV7-9 and TRBJ2-2, with a possible D match to TRBD2 (6 bases). Trimming left V 0 bases short and J 4 bases short, with 12 bases between. This CDR3 is 16 amino acids long. CDR1 is SEHNR, CDR2 FQNEAQ, per germline (reference sequence). This CDR3 is CASSLAPGAGTGELFF. In nucleotides, the CDR3 is TGTGCCAGCAGCTTAGCGCCGGGAGCTGGCACCGGGGAGCTGTTTTTT.

This sequence joins TRBV5-8 and TRBJ1-5; D is perhaps TRBD1 (6 bases). V lost 7 bases and J lost 4, with 21 bases in between. The CDR3 spans 16 residues. The V gene's germline CDR1 is SGHTS and CDR2 YDEGEE. This CDR3 reads CASRNYIGGANQPQHF. In DNA form, the CDR3 reads TGTGCCAGCCGAAATTATATCGGGGGGGCGAATCAGCCCCAGCATTTT. The full variable domain, in which reference TRBV5-8 and TRBJ1-5 provide the parts outside the CDR3, is EAGVTQSPTHLIKTRGQQATLRCSPISGHTSVYWYQQALGLGLQFLLWYDEGEERNRGNFPPRFSGRQFPNYSSELNVNALELEDSALYLCASRNYIGGANQPQHFGDGTRLSIL.

This chain joins TRBV28 and TRBJ2-1; 10 bases match TRBD2. The CDR3 has 16 residues. The J segment lost 9 bases and the V segment lost 4 bases, leaving 12 bases of the junction unmatched. Germline V gene lookup returns CDR1 MDHEN and CDR2 SYDVKM. The CDR3 here is CASSSSLAGERSEQFF. The CDR3 nucleotides read TGTGCCAGCAGTTCGAGCCTAGCGGGGGAAAGGAGTGAGCAGTTCTTC.

The chain recombines TRBV6-2 or TRBV6-3 with TRBJ2-1; TRBD2 matches 9 bases. V lost 0 bases to trimming and J lost 1 base; unmatched junction nucleotides: 1. Germline V CDR1 and CDR2: MNHEY, SVGEGT. The CDR3 consists of 16 residues. The CDR3 is CASSYSLAGSYNEQFF. CDR3 sequence (DNA): TGTGCCAGCAGTTACTCGCTAGCGGGGTCCTACAATGAGCAGTTCTTC.

The rearrangement uses TRBV28 and TRBJ2-7, with D unclear. V dropped 2 bases and J dropped 3 bases, with 11 bases sitting between them. Germline V gene lookup returns CDR1 MDHEN and CDR2 SYDVKM. This CDR3 is 14 amino acids long. In nucleotides, the CDR3 is TGTGCCAGCAGTTTAGTCGGGCCGATCTACGAGCAGTACTTC. This encodes CASSLVGPIYEQYF.

V and J are TRBV28 and TRBJ2-7; 12 bases match TRBD2. The CDR3 loop spans 14 amino acids. With V trimmed by 9 bases and J by 5 bases, 8 bases remained unmatched. Germline values: CDR1 MDHEN, CDR2 SYDVKM. CDR3 coding DNA: TGTGCCAGTCAGACTAGCGGGAGCATCCACGAGCAGTACTTC. It is translated as CASQTSGSIHEQYF.

This clone was seen once. The CDR3 region has the DNA TGCAGCTACAGGGACACTGAAGCTTTCTTT. This sequence encodes CSYRDTEAFF. The chain joins TRBV29-1 to TRBJ1-1; a possible D gene is TRBD1 (6 bases). Trimming left V 8 bases short and J 3 bases short, with 7 bases between. The germline V gene has CDR1 SQVTM and CDR2 ANQGSEA. This CDR3 is built from 10 residues.

The chain combines TRBV28 with TRBJ1-5; D is unresolved. V was pared by 3 bases and J by 5 bases, with 11 bases between. Germline values: CDR1 MDHEN, CDR2 SYDVKM. CDR3 length equals 14 residues. The CDR3 region has the DNA TGTGCCAGCAGTTTTGCGGCAGGCTATCAGCCCCAGCATTTT. Translating it yields CASSFAAGYQPQHF.

For this clone: It is likely a read error, because the conserved phenylalanine at the end of the CDR3 is missing. The DNA is left out, because the CDR3 cannot be placed on it with certainty; the CDR3 is given as TCRdb lists it. The V and J genes are TRBV27 and TRBJ1-1. The CDR3 adds up to 15 amino acids, both ends counted. The germline V gene encodes CDR1 MNHEY and CDR2 SMNVEV (reference sequence). The CDR3 is CASSFTLGPDLRISI.

The chain's CDR3 is CASRIQGDGYTF. DNA for the CDR3: TGTGCCAGCAGGATACAGGGGGATGGCTACACCTTC. V gene TRBV28 combines with J gene TRBJ1-2, with 8 nucleotides matching TRBD1. J lost 6 bases, V lost 6 bases, and 3 bases had no gene match. The CDR3 covers 12 residues. The germline V gene encodes CDR1 MDHEN and CDR2 SYDVKM.

This clone has a single count. The chain is built from TRBV7-8 and TRBJ2-3, with D unresolved. The CDR3 is made up of 13 amino acids. Germline CDR1 is SGHVS and CDR2 is FQNEAQ. V was cut by 1 base and J by 8 bases, with 10 bases left in between. CDR3 amino acids: CASSLDRAPTQYF. CDR3 nucleotides: TGTGCCAGCAGCTTAGATCGAGCCCCTACGCAGTATTTT.

The chain combines TRBV13 with TRBJ2-1; the D call may be TRBD1 or TRBD2 (5 bases each). Between the trimmed V and J ends, which lost 8 bases and 4 bases, there was a span of 18 bases. CDR3 length: 15 residues. The germline V gene has CDR1 PRHDT and CDR2 FYEKMQ (reference sequence). CDR3 sequence (DNA): TGTGCCAGCGTCGGGGCCCAAACACCGTACAATGAGCAGTTCTTC. As protein: CASVGAQTPYNEQFF.

V and J are TRBV5-1 and TRBJ1-2; no clear D. Germline V gene data show CDR1 as SGHRS and CDR2 as YFSETQ. CDR3 length: 14 amino acids. V lost 5 bases and J 5 bases, leaving 16 bases between the germline ends. The CDR3 region has the DNA TGCGCCAGCAGAGTGGACGGTCGAAGTTATGGCTACACCTTC. Amino acids: CASRVDGRSYGYTF.

The chain links TRBV6-1 to TRBJ2-7; D not certain. Trimming took 1 base from V and 3 from J, leaving 7 bases between them. Germline V gene sequence: CDR1 MNHNS, CDR2 SASEGT. This CDR3 spans 13 amino acids. The CDR3 coding sequence is TGTGCCAGCAGTGAAGAACATTTCTACGAGCAGTACTTC. It codes for CASSEEHFYEQYF.

The rearrangement uses TRBV28 and TRBJ1-6; no firm D call. V was trimmed by 6 bases and J by 8 bases, leaving 11 bases between them. Germline CDR1 reads MDHEN; CDR2 reads SYDVKM. This CDR3 comprises 13 residues. In DNA, the CDR3 is TGTGCCAGCAGCTACAATAGGGATTCACCCCTCCACTTT. Translation: CASSYNRDSPLHF.

The J gene is TRBJ2-7, the V gene TRBV3-1 (or the pseudogene TRBV3-2), with TRBD1 matching over 9 bases. Germline V gene data show CDR1 as LGHDT and CDR2 as YNNKEL (reference sequence). J was trimmed by 5 bases and V by 1 base; bases with no gene match: 3. The CDR3 length is 14 residues. The CDR3 loop reads CASSQGDRENEQYF. In DNA, the CDR3 is TGTGCCAGCAGCCAAGGGGACAGGGAAAACGAGCAGTACTTC.